This T cell receptor beta chain was observed in a study of blood T cell repertoires in COVID-19. Study details: From T cells, B-cell-depleted T cells, or PBMCs came the material, which was cDNA or gDNA.

Per the original data handling: Nucleated cell number was recorded as an estimate derived from reference gene primer amplification. TCRdb's copy holds only in-frame clones and misses some; the assay was immunoSEQ multiplex PCR. V and J calls and clone size are copied from that table; D and trimming were computed from the DNA. Of about 140,000 clones in the sample, roughly 85% were seen once. Trimming removed 5 bases from V and 4 bases from J, with 17 bases in between. The CDR3 runs 15 residues. CDR1 is SNHLY and CDR2 is FYNNEI in the germline V gene. The TCR sequence derives from a man aged 50 to 60 with acute or convalescent COVID-19. The chain links TRBV2 to TRBJ2-5; a weak D match, TRBD1 (5 bases). The source material was peripheral blood. CDR3 region: CASSRGSGGRETQYF. The CDR3 DNA reads TGTGCCAGCAGTAGGGGTTCGGGTGGGCGAGAGACCCAGTACTTC.